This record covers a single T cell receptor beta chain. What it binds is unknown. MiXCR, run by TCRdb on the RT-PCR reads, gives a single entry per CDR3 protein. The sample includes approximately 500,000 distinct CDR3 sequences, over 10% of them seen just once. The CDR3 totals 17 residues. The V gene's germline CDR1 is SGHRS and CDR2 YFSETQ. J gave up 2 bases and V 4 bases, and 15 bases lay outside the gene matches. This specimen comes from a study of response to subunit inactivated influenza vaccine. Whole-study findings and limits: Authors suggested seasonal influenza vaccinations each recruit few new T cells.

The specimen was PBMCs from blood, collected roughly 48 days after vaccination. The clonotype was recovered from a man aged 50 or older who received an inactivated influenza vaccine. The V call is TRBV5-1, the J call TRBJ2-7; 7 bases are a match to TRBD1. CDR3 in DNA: TGCGCCAGCAGCCTTGTTTCCGGGACAGATTTTCCCTACGAGCAGTACTTC. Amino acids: CASSLVSGTDFPYEQYF.